This record concerns one TCR beta chain sequence. Additional DNA sequences in this sample encode the identical CDR3. The entry originates in a study of blood T cell repertoires in COVID-19. Study in general: Samples of COVID-19 (acute and convalescent) were obtained from the United States, Italy and Spain. From T cells, B-cell-depleted T cells, or PBMCs came the material, which was cDNA or gDNA.

V dropped 3 bases and J dropped 1 base, with 9 bases sitting between them. The V gene's germline CDR1 is MDHEN and CDR2 SYDVKM. This CDR3 has 14 residues. In the original workflow: Estimated nucleated cell counts came from reference gene primer amplification. Produced via immunoSEQ multiplex PCR; TCRdb's table is partial and in-frame only. Clone size and the V and J calls come from that table; the DNA yielded D and trimming. The data show around 150,000 clones, approximately 80% seen once. This chain joins TRBV28 and TRBJ1-1, with D possibly being TRBD1 (6 bases). Sequences were obtained from peripheral blood. This receptor was obtained from a man aged 60 to 75 who had recovered from COVID-19. The CDR3: CASSFLGANTEAFF. The CDR3 DNA sequence: TGTGCCAGCAGTTTTTTGGGGGCGAACACTGAAGCTTTCTTT.